This T cell receptor (beta chain) was captured in a study of cytomegalovirus exposure and HLA in healthy donors. Broader study findings: Most TCR sequences were uncommon, yet certain public TCRs appeared in many donors. Later analysis suggested links between common viral pathogens and several top significant clusters. According to an earlier analysis, most TCR beta V segments yielded productive rearrangements about 87% or about 30% of the time.

Note on this clone: Its matching antigen is unknown.

Germline assignment: CDR1 SGHTA and CDR2 FQGNSA. The CDR3 sequence is 14 residues long. V lost 6 bases and J lost 6; bases outside the gene matches: 10. PCR was performed using 60 Vbeta and 13 Jbeta primers. Assay: immunoSEQ multiplex PCR; the TCRdb copy retains only in-frame clones and omits some. The repertoire consists of about 120,000 clones, with approximately 67% occurring once and the leading ten covering 1.5% to 1.7%. The specimen sequenced was PBMCs. The genes are TRBV7-2 and TRBJ2-7, with 8 bases that match TRBD2. This sequence was found in a young man in good health and CMV-seronegative. The CDR3 sequence: CASSLAGTRGEQYF. CDR3 nucleotides: TGTGCCAGCAGTTTGGCCGGGACTAGAGGCGAGCAGTACTTC.